This entry describes one T cell receptor beta chain. Antigen specificity is unknown. These data come from a study of T cell responses to AZD1222 COVID-19 vaccine. Clones were sequenced by immunoSEQ multiplex PCR, and TCRdb holds only the in-frame ones, with some missing. The sample carries over 110,000 clones, roughly 91% recorded once. Trimming took off 0 bases at V and 1 base at J, with 4 bases between the two ends. The CDR3 length is 15 residues. Germline loops: CDR1 SGHTA, CDR2 FQGNSA. Broader study findings: Seropositive AZD1222 recipients at baseline numbered only 5 to 7. In a largely white British group with more females than males, clonal diversity was possibly underestimated. Researchers took repertoire samples only after the peak T cell response had come.

The chain couples TRBV7-2 to TRBJ2-6; D unclear. The specimen was peripheral blood, collected on day 0 of AZD1222 vaccination. The TCR sequence derives from an adult in good health. The CDR3 here is CASSLARSGANVLTF. The CDR3 coding sequence is TGTGCCAGCAGCTTAGCCCGGTCTGGGGCCAACGTCCTGACTTTC.